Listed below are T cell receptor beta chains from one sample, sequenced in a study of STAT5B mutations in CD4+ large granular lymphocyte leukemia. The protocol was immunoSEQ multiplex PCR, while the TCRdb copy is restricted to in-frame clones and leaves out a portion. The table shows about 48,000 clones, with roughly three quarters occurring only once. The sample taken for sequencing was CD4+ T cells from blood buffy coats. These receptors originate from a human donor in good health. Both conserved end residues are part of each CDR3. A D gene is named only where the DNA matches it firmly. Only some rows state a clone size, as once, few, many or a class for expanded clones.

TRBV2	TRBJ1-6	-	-	TGTGCCAGCGGGGCCCTCGGGAGGGGTCTCTCACCCCTCCACTTT	CASGALGRGLSPLHF
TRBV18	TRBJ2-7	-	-	TGTGCCAGCTCACCCCCAGATTCCTACGAGCAGTACTTC	CASSPPDSYEQYF
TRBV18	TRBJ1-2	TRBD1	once	TGTGCCAGCTCACCTTCCAGGGACAGCCCCCCTATGGATGGCTACACCTTC	CASSPSRDSPPMDGYTF
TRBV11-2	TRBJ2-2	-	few	TGTGCCAGCAGCTTACGTGTGGGCGGGGAGCTGTTTTTT	CASSLRVGGELFF
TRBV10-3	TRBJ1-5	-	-	TGTGCCATCGGGACGGGACGGGATCAGCCCCAGCATTTT	CAIGTGRDQPQHF
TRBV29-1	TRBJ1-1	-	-	TGCAGCGTTGTGGGACCCGTGGGACGGAACACTGAAGCTTTCTTT	CSVVGPVGRNTEAFF
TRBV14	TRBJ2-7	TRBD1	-	TGTGCCAGCAGCGTCGACTCGACAGGGTACTACGAGCAGTACTTC	CASSVDSTGYYEQYF
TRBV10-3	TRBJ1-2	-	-	TGTGCCATCAGTGAGCGCAGGGACTGGGGCTACACCTTC	CAISERRDWGYTF
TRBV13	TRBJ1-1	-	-	TGTGCCAGCGGATCTAGTCGGGCTGAAGCTTTCTTT	CASGSSRAEAFF
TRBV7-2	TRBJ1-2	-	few	TGTGCCAGCAGCCTAACCCCTAACTATGGCTACACCTTC	CASSLTPNYGYTF
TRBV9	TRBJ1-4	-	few	TGTGCCAGCAGCGTAGAACAGCGACTGTTTTTT	CASSVEQRLFF
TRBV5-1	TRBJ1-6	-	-	TGCGCCAGCAGACAGGAAAATTCACCCCTCCACTTT	CASRQENSPLHF
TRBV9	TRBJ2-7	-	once	TGTGCCAGCAGCGTAGGCAGGGGATTCTCCTACGAGCAGTACTTC	CASSVGRGFSYEQYF
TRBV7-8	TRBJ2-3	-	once	TGTGCCAGCAGCCTACGTTGGGGCACAGATACGCAGTATTTT	CASSLRWGTDTQYF
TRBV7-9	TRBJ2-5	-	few	TGTGCCAGCAGCTTAGAACACCTCCAAGAGACCCAGTACTTC	CASSLEHLQETQYF
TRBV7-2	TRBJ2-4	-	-	TGTGCCAGCAGCTTACCAGGGGCTGGAAACATTCAGTACTTC	CASSLPGAGNIQYF
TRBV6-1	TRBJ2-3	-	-	TGTGCCAGCAGTGAAGGCCAAACAGATACGCAGTATTTT	CASSEGQTDTQYF
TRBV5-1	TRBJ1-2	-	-	TGCGCCAGCAGCTCTGACAGCCTCTATGGCTACACCTTC	CASSSDSLYGYTF
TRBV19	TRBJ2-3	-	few	TGTGCCAGTAGTCTTCTCAGGGCTTGGGGAGATACGCAGTATTTT	CASSLLRAWGDTQYF
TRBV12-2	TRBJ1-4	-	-	TGTGCAAGTCGCTTAGTAAGTAGGGGAACTAATGAAAAACTGTTTTTT	CASRLVSRGTNEKLFF
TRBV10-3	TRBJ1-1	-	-	TGTGCCATCAGTGAGTCGATCGCCGGGGGCACTGAAGCTTTCTTT	CAISESIAGGTEAFF
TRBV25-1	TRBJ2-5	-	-	TGTGCCAGCAGCTACGGGCCCAGCCGCGGGGCGGTTCAAGAGACCCAGTACTTC	CASSYGPSRGAVQETQYF
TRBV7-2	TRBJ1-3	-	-	TGTGCCAGCAGCGTGGACGGTGGAAACACCATATATTTT	CASSVDGGNTIYF
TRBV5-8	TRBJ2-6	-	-	TGTGCCACCCCGGATAATCTACCAGCTGGGGCCAACGTCCTGACTTTC	CATPDNLPAGANVLTF